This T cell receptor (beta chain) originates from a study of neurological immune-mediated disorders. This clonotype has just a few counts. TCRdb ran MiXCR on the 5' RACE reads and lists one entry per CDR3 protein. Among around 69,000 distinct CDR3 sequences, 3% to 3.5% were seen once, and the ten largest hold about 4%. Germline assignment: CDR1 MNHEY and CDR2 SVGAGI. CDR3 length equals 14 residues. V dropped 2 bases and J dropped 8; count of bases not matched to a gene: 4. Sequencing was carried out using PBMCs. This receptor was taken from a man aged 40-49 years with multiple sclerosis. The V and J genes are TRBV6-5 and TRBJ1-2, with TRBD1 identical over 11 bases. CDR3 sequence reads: CASSYGTGGGGYTF. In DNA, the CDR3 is TGTGCCAGCAGTTACGGGACAGGGGGTGGCGGCTACACCTTC.